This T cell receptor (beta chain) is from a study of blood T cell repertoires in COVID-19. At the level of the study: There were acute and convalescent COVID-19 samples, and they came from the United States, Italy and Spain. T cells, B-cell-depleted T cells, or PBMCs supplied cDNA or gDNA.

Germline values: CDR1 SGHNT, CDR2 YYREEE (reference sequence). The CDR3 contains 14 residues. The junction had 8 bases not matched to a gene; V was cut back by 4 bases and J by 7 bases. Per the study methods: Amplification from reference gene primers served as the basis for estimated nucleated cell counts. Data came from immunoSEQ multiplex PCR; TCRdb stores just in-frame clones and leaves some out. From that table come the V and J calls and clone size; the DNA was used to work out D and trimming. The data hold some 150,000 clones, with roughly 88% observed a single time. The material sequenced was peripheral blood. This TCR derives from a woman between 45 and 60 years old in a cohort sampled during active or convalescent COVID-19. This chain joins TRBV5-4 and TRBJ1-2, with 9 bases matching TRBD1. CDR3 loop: CASSLPGTGSGYTF. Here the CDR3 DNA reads TGTGCCAGCAGCCTTCCCGGGACAGGGTCTGGCTACACCTTC.